The 25 T cell receptor beta chains in this list originate from one sample, sequenced in a study of T cells expressing NK-cell markers. TCRdb reprocessed the 5' RACE reads and keeps a single row for each CDR3 protein, giving no DNA. Its clone listing holds about 380,000 distinct CDR3 sequences. The source material was blood T cells: a sorted CD56 or NKG2C T cell subset, CD4+ or CD8+ T cells, or bulk PBMC T cells (not recorded which). Receptors were obtained from a man aged 18-75 years in good health.

This sequence joins TRBV28 and TRBJ2-2; checking the TCRdb D call of TRBD2 is not possible without DNA. Germline loops: CDR1 MDHEN, CDR2 SYDVKM. The CDR3 totals 15 residues. The CDR3 protein is CASGSGGAGTGELFF. Drawing the rest from reference TRBV28 and TRBJ2-2, the complete variable domain is DVKVTQSSRYLVKRTGEKVFLECVQDMDHENMFWYRQDPGLGLRLIYFSYDVKMKEKGDIPEGYSVSREKKERFSLILESASTNQTSMYLCASGSGGAGTGELFFGEGSRLTVL.

V is TRBV20-1 and J is TRBJ2-7; TCRdb lists TRBD2, though no DNA is available to test this call. This CDR3 is 15 amino acids long. Germline CDR1 DFQATT, CDR2 SNEGSKA (reference sequence). The CDR3 protein is CSAQGLAGVTYEQYF.

This chain uses TRBV12-3 or TRBV12-4 with TRBJ2-7; the D call from TCRdb, TRBD1, cannot be confirmed without DNA. This CDR3 comprises 15 residues. The CDR3 sequence is CASSFRQGVYYEQYF.

The chain carries TRBV6-5 and TRBJ2-5; the D call from TCRdb, TRBD2, cannot be confirmed without DNA. The V gene's germline CDR1 is MNHEY and CDR2 SVGAGI. This CDR3 has 16 residues. The CDR3 here is CASSYSFAGLAAAQYF.

This chain uses TRBV24-1 with TRBJ2-1; there is no DNA to check the TCRdb D call of TRBD1. The germline V gene has CDR1 KGHDR and CDR2 SFDVKD. This CDR3 has 12 residues. The CDR3 region is CATSETGTGLFF.

This chain links TRBV3-1 with TRBJ2-1; TCRdb's D gene call, TRBD2, goes unchecked for lack of DNA. CDR1 and CDR2 (germline): LGHDT, YNNKEL (reference sequence). The CDR3 extends over 17 amino acids. The CDR3 is CASSRPIGLAGYNEQFF.

The J gene is TRBJ2-7, the V gene TRBV7-2; the D call from TCRdb, TRBD1, cannot be confirmed without DNA. The CDR3 has 12 residues. Germline V lookup: CDR1 SGHTA, CDR2 FQGNSA. CDR3 residues: CASSPRGADSYF.

The chain uses TRBV7-9 and TRBJ1-4. There are 14 residues in the CDR3. Germline CDR1 is SEHNR and CDR2 is FQNEAQ (reference sequence). The CDR3 loop is CASSPRRSNEKLFF.

The rearrangement links TRBV5-6 to TRBJ2-2; TCRdb returns TRBD2, unconfirmable since there is no DNA. This CDR3 is built from 15 residues. Germline V gene data show CDR1 as SGHDT and CDR2 as YYEEEE. This CDR3 is CASSHSGEYTGELFF.

This chain connects TRBV5-6 to TRBJ1-1; there is no DNA to check the TCRdb D call of TRBD1. The CDR3 totals 17 residues. Germline CDR1 is SGHDT and CDR2 is YYEEEE. The CDR3 loop reads CASSALQGARFGTEAFF.

The chain joins TRBV3-1 to TRBJ2-1; with no DNA, the TCRdb D assignment of TRBD1 cannot be verified. CDR1 and CDR2 from the germline V gene are LGHDT and YNNKEL (reference sequence). The CDR3 is 12 residues long. CDR3 protein: CARRDRDNEQFF.

The chain combines TRBV11-3 with TRBJ2-1; lacking DNA, the TRBD1 call made by TCRdb goes unchecked. Looked up from germline, CDR1 is SGHNT and CDR2 is YENEEA. The CDR3 sequence is 15 residues long. CDR3 protein: CASSPSGTLRNEQFF.

The chain combines TRBV7-8 with TRBJ2-7; TCRdb returns TRBD2, unconfirmable since there is no DNA. The CDR3 loop spans 15 amino acids. Germline-derived CDR1 and CDR2 are SGHVS and FQNEAQ. CDR3 in amino acids: CASSLVASGAYEQYF.

The chain has TRBV12-3 or TRBV12-4 and TRBJ2-1; the D call of TRBD2 rests on TCRdb alone, since no DNA is present to check it. This CDR3 comprises 20 residues. The CDR3: CASSLVGRGLAGVIYNEQFF.

The chain recombines TRBV29-1 with TRBJ2-7; the D call of TRBD1 rests on TCRdb alone, since no DNA is present to check it. This CDR3 spans 13 amino acids. CDR1 SQVTM and CDR2 ANQGSEA come from the germline V gene. CDR3 region: CSVRRGQGSEQYF.

The chain carries TRBV20-1 and TRBJ2-2; TCRdb's assignment of TRBD2 cannot be checked, as there is no DNA. From germline, CDR1 is DFQATT and CDR2 SNEGSKA (reference sequence). The CDR3 has 14 amino acids. The CDR3 reads CSASGWTRSGELFF.

V gene TRBV7-2 combines with J gene TRBJ2-7; no DNA is available, so the TRBD1 call from TCRdb remains unchecked. CDR1 and CDR2 (germline): SGHTA, FQGNSA. The CDR3 contains 16 residues. This chain's CDR3 is CASSNPGQGVAYEQYF.

This sequence joins TRBV6-2 or TRBV6-3 and TRBJ2-5; without DNA, the TCRdb call of TRBD1 cannot be checked. CDR3 length: 13 residues. In germline, CDR1 is MNHEY, CDR2 SVGEGT. The chain's CDR3 is CASSYGGRETQYF.

The rearrangement links TRBV5-6 to TRBJ1-5; the TRBD1 assignment by TCRdb is unverifiable without DNA. This CDR3 is built from 16 residues. Germline V CDR1 and CDR2: SGHDT, YYEEEE. CDR3 loop: CASSLGGQYSNQPQHF.

The CDR3: CSVEKAPWEAFF. This chain connects TRBV29-1 to TRBJ1-1; TCRdb returns TRBD1, unconfirmable since there is no DNA. This CDR3 spans 12 amino acids. Per the germline V gene, CDR1 is SQVTM and CDR2 is ANQGSEA.

The chain employs TRBV6-2 or TRBV6-3 and TRBJ2-3; the TCRdb D gene call, TRBD2, has no DNA to confirm it. The CDR3 length is 13 residues. Looked up from germline, CDR1 is MNHEY and CDR2 is SVGEGT. The CDR3 reads CASTARGADTQYF.

The V and J genes are TRBV4-1 and TRBJ2-7. CDR1 and CDR2 (germline): MGHRA, YSYEKL. This CDR3 region has 13 residues. This CDR3 reads CASSQVPGIEQYF.

The genes are TRBV7-2 and TRBJ2-5; TCRdb designates TRBD1, a call that cannot be tested without DNA. The CDR3 spans 16 residues. CDR1 is SGHTA, CDR2 FQGNSA, per germline. The CDR3 here is CASSSRWAAPGETQYF.

The chain has TRBV12-3 or TRBV12-4 and TRBJ1-4. CDR3 length: 16 amino acids. The CDR3 sequence is CASSSEGRGLNEKLFF.

The chain recombines TRBV20-1 with TRBJ2-1; without DNA, the TCRdb call of TRBD1 cannot be checked. The CDR3 is made up of 15 amino acids. Germline CDR1 is DFQATT and CDR2 is SNEGSKA (reference sequence). The CDR3 protein is CSARDVRAKAGEQFF.